Listed below are T cell receptor beta chains from one sample, sequenced in a study of blood T cell repertoires in COVID-19. Data came from immunoSEQ multiplex PCR; TCRdb stores just in-frame clones and leaves some out. Here the sample spans 380,000 or so clones, around 90% being singletons. The sequencing sample was made of PBMCs or T cells enriched from blood (not recorded which). These receptors all come from a woman between 40 and 50 years old with acute COVID-19. CDR3s include the opening cysteine and the closing phenylalanine or tryptophan. Clone size is shown for a subset of rows, as once, few, many or a class of expanded clone.

TRBJ1-1 | TRBV5-5 | NA | CASSSWTADTEAFF
TRBJ2-3 | TRBV9 | NA | CASSVAPRVEDTQYF
TRBJ1-2 | TRBV5-8 | NA | CASSLVGQGDGYTF
TRBJ2-5 | TRBV7-9 | NA | CASSNPFHRDSVGEQETQYF
TRBJ2-2 | TRBV7-9 | NA | CASSHPLAGELFF
TRBJ1-5 | TRBV19 | NA | CASSTTGVIIRQPQHF
TRBJ1-5 | TRBV5-1 | NA | CASSLSPGNQPQHF
TRBJ1-5 | TRBV18 | NA | CASRAEGQSNQPQHF
TRBJ1-4 | TRBV5-1 | NA | CASSLQGAQEKLFF
TRBJ2-5 | TRBV3-1/TRBV3-2 | NA | CASSQDVQGRETQYF
TRBJ2-3 | TRBV15 | NA | CATSRDPATSGVDTDTQYF
TRBJ2-7 | TRBV9 | NA | CASSVGTGSSYEQYF
TRBJ1-1 | TRBV2 | NA | CATYRGGGTEAFF
TRBJ2-5 | TRBV5-1 | NA | CASSTGQGLSETQYF
TRBJ2-3 | TRBV15 | NA | CATSSRYTDTQYF
TRBJ1-1 | TRBV6-1 | NA | CASSEGNRNTEAFF
TRBJ2-3 | TRBV6-5 | NA | CASSYSRDSGDTQYF
TRBJ2-3 | TRBV9 | NA | CASSVAGGAGDTQYF
TRBJ1-3 | TRBV5-1 | NA | CASSLTGSSGNTIYF
TRBJ1-3 | TRBV11-2 | NA | CASSSRLRILSGNTIYF
TRBJ2-7 | TRBV20-1 | NA | CSASFFTSGGASSYEQYF
TRBJ1-1 | TRBV2 | NA | CASSEIGRGLANTEAFF
TRBJ2-7 | TRBV12-5 | NA | CASGLHREQYF
TRBJ2-7 | TRBV14 | NA | CASSQGRGLTYEQYF
TRBJ2-1 | TRBV5-1 | once | CASSLVRGGPRDEQFF
TRBJ1-2 | TRBV3-1/TRBV3-2 | NA | CASSQDTVTLGYTF
TRBJ2-1 | TRBV2 | NA | CASPGPLGLLNEQFF
TRBJ2-7 | TRBV19 | NA | CASSMGRQGDIEQYF
TRBJ2-5 | TRBV5-4 | NA | CASSLPGTSGAQTQYF
TRBJ2-7 | TRBV15 | once | CATSRDRVSSYEQYF
TRBJ2-3 | TRBV4-1 | NA | CASSTGLAGGFSADTQYF
TRBJ2-5 | TRBV2 | NA | CASSVTSDGTQYF
TRBJ1-5 | TRBV21-1 | NA | CASSSRAAGRNSNQPQHF
TRBJ1-1 | TRBV27 | NA | CASSPGQGVEAFF
TRBJ1-2 | TRBV6-5 | NA | CATLQGLYGYTF
TRBJ1-2 | TRBV18 | NA | CASSPSRGYGYTF
TRBJ2-6 | TRBV27 | once | CASSYLSGANVLTF
TRBJ1-4 | TRBV29-1 | NA | CSVTGTGNEKLFF